Given below is one T cell receptor beta chain in context. The data are from a study of control samples from healthy donors and cancer patients. The germline gives CDR1 ENHRY, CDR2 SYGVKD. The CDR3 extends over 13 amino acids. The junction had 5 bases not matched to a gene; V was cut back by 2 bases and J by 8 bases. The repertoire was sequenced with immunoSEQ multiplex PCR; TCRdb's copy has only in-frame clones and lacks some. The data show over 150,000 clones, around 94% seen once. Sample: blood. The rearrangement uses TRBV10-3 and TRBJ1-2; 7 bases line up with TRBD1. This receptor was obtained from a woman under 30 in good health. The DNA for the CDR3 is TGTGCCATCAGTGAGGAGGGGGCGCGGGGCTACACCTTC. Amino acids: CAISEEGARGYTF.